The TCR beta chain under discussion was sequenced for a study of identical twins. This clonotype has a single count. The target antigen is unknown. With template switching, a universal primer site was added, and the cDNA carried unique molecular identifiers. TCRdb fed the 5' RACE reads into MiXCR, producing one record per CDR3 protein. The repertoire holds hundreds of thousands of distinct CDR3 sequences, roughly 6% seen once, with around 2% in the top ten. Trimming took 0 bases from V and 15 from J, leaving 21 bases between them. Germline CDR1 WSHSY, CDR2 SAAADI. The CDR3 runs 16 residues. Notes on the study in general: Insertions ran lower in abundant cord blood beta clonotypes, though not in memory repertoires. Researchers reported excess low generation probability among twin-shared out-of-frame alpha sequences. Among beta out-of-frame sequences, excess sharing between twins appeared weaker.

The chain uses TRBV10-2 and TRBJ1-6; D may be TRBD1 (5 bases). Source material: naive T cells sorted from blood. The clonotype originates from a man aged 18 to 35 in good health. The CDR3 nucleotides are TGCGCCAGCAGTGAGTCGGGACGGGGCCAGTCTCATCTCCTCCACTTT. This gives the protein CASSESGRGQSHLLHF.